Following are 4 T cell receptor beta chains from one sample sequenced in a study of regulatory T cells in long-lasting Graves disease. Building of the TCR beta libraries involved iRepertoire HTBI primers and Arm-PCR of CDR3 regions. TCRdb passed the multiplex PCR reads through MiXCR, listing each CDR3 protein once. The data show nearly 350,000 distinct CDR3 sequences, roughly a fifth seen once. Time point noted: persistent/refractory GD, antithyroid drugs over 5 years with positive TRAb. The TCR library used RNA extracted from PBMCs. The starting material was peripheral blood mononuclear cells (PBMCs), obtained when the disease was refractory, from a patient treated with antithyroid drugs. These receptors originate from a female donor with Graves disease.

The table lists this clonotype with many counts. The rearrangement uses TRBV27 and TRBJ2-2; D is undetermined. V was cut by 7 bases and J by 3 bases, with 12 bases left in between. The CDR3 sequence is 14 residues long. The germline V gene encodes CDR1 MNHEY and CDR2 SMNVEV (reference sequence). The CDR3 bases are TGTGCCAGCAATAAGAACAGTCACACCGGGGAGCTGTTTTTT. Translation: CASNKNSHTGELFF.

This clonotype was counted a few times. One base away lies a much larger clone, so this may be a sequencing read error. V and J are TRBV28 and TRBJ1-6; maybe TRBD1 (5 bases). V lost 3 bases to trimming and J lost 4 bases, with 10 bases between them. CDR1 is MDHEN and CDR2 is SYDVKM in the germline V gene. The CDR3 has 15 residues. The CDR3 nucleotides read TGTGCCAGCAGTTTGCGGGGCGGATATAATTCACCCCTCCACTTT. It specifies CASSLRGGYNSPLHF. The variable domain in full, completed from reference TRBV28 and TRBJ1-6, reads DVKVTQSSRYLVKRTGEKVFLECVQDMDHENMFWYRQDPGLGLRLIYFSYDVKMKEKGDIPEGYSVSREKKERFSLILESASTNQTSMYLCASSLRGGYNSPLHFGNGTRLTVT.

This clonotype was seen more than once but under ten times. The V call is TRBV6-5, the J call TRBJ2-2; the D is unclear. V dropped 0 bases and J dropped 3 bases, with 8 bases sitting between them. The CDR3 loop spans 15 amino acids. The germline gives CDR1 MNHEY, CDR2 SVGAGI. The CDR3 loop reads CASSYSPYYTGELFF. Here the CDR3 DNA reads TGTGCCAGCAGTTACTCTCCATATTACACCGGGGAGCTGTTTTTT.

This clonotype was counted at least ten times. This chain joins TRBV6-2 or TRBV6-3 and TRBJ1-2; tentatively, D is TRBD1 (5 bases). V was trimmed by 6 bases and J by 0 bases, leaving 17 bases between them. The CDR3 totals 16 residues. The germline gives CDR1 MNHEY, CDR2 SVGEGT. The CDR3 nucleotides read TGTGCCAGCAGCCAAACGGGGACCTCAGCTAACTATGGCTACACCTTC. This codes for CASSQTGTSANYGYTF.